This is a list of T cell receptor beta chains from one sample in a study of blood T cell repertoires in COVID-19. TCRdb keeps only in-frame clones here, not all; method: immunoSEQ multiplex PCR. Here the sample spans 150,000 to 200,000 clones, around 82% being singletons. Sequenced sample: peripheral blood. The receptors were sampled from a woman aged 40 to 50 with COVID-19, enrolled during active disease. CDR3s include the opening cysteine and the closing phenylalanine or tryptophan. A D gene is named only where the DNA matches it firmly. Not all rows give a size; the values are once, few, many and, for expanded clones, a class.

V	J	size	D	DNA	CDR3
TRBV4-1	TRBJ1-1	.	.	TGCGCCAGCAGTCAGGCGCCATCCATGAACACTGAAGCTTTCTTT	CASSQAPSMNTEAFF
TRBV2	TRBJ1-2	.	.	TGTGCCAGCACAAGTCGGGAGAACTATGGCTACACCTTC	CASTSRENYGYTF
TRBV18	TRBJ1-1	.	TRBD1	TGTGCCAGCTCACTGAAGACAGGGTCGAACACTGAAGCTTTCTTT	CASSLKTGSNTEAFF
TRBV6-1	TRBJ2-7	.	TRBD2	TGTGCCAGCAGTGCACCATTAGCGGGAGAGGGCCGACCCAGCTACGAGCAGTACTTC	CASSAPLAGEGRPSYEQYF
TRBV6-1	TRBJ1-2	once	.	TGTGCCAGCAGTGAAGTCGTTTGGACTTACCAAAGCATGGGATATGGCTACACCTTC	CASSEVVWTYQSMGYGYTF
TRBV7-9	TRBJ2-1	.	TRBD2	TGTGCCAGCAGCTCTAGGGTAGCGGGAGCAATTAATGAGCAGTTCTTC	CASSSRVAGAINEQFF
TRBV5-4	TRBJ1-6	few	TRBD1	TGTGCCAGCAGCGTATATACAGGGGTGAATTCACCCCTCCACTTT	CASSVYTGVNSPLHF
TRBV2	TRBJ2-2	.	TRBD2	TGTGCCAGCAGTGCTAGCGGGAGTTACTCCGGGGAGCTGTTTTTT	CASSASGSYSGELFF
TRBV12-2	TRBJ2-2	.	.	TGTGCAAGTCGCTTGACAAGAGCACCCAACACCGGGGAGCTGTTTTTT	CASRLTRAPNTGELFF
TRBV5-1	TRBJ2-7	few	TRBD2	TGCGCCAGCAGCTTGGGGCTGCTTGGCGGGAGTAATTACGAGCAGTACTTC	CASSLGLLGGSNYEQYF
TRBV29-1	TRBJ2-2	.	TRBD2	TGCAGCGCGAAACGAACCGGGACTAGCGGGGCAGGGGAGCTGTTTTTT	CSAKRTGTSGAGELFF
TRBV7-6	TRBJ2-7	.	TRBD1	TGTGCCAGCAGCCCTCCCGGACAGGGGGATTACCAGCAGTACTTC	CASSPPGQGDYQQYF
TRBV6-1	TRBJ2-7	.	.	TGTGCCAGCAGTGAAGTCAGGGGTCAGGAGCAGTACTTC	CASSEVRGQEQYF
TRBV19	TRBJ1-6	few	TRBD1	TGTGCCAGCCTACAGGGGACAGGGGAAAATTCACCCCTCCACTTT	CASLQGTGENSPLHF
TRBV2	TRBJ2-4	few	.	TGTGCCAGCAGTGACCTAATAGCCAAAAACATTCAGTACTTC	CASSDLIAKNIQYF
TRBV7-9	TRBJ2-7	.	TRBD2	TGTGCCAGCAGCTTAGGTCCGTCGGGGGGGCTCAACTACGAGCAGTACTTC	CASSLGPSGGLNYEQYF
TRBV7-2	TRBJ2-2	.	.	TGTGCCAGCAGACATAGGCGGCCCGGGGAGCTGTTTTTT	CASRHRRPGELFF
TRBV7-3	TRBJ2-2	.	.	TGTGCCAGCAGTACGACTAGCAGGGGCGGGGAGCTGTTTTTT	CASSTTSRGGELFF
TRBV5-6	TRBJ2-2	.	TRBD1	TGTGCCAGCAGCAGTACAGGGGAGTCCAGGGACACCGGGGAGCTGTTTTTT	CASSSTGESRDTGELFF
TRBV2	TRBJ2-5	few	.	TGTGCCAGCAGAGAAGACAGGTGGAATCAAGAGACCCAGTACTTC	CASREDRWNQETQYF
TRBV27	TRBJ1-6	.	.	TGTGCCAGCAGTTTTCGGGGGTTGACCCGGAGCTCCTATAATTCACCCCTCCACTTT	CASSFRGLTRSSYNSPLHF
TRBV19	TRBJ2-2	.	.	TGTGCCAGTAGTTCCTCAGTCAGTCCCGGGGAGCTGTTTTTT	CASSSSVSPGELFF
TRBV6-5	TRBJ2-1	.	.	TGTGCCAGCAGTTACGTGGGAGGAATGGTCTACAATGAGCAGTTCTTC	CASSYVGGMVYNEQFF
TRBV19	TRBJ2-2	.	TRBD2	TGTGCCAGTATGTCTTGGCGGGAGGGTGCGACCGGGGAGCTGTTTTTT	CASMSWREGATGELFF
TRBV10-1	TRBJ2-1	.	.	TGCGCCAGCTCCCGAGATTCGAATGAGCAGTTCTTC	CASSRDSNEQFF
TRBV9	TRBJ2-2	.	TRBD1	TGTGCCAGCATGTCTCCGGGACAGGGGTCCGGGGAGCTGTTTTTT	CASMSPGQGSGELFF
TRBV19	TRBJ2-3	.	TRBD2	TGTGCCAGTAGTAACCTCCGCGCCGGACTAGCGGGAGAATCTAGCACAGATACGCAGTATTTT	CASSNLRAGLAGESSTDTQYF
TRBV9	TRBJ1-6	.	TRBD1	TGTGCCAGCAGCGGACAGGGCAATAATTCACCCCTCCACTTT	CASSGQGNNSPLHF
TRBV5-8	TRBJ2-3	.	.	TGTGCCAGCAGCTTGGGTGCAAGGGGGTTAGATACGCAGTATTTT	CASSLGARGLDTQYF
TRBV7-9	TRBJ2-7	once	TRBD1	TGTGCCAGCAGCTCCTCGTCCCTGGACAGGAAATCGTACGAGCAGTACTTC	CASSSSSLDRKSYEQYF
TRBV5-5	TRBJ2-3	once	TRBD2	TGTGCCAGCACACACCTAGCGGGATCGTCGCAGTATTTT	CASTHLAGSSQYF
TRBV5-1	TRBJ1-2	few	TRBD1	TGCGCCAGCAGCTGGAGGACAGGGGAAGATGGCTACACCTTC	CASSWRTGEDGYTF
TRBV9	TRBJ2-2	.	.	TGTGCCAGCAGCGTAGCCAGGGCGAACACCGGGGAGCTGTTTTTT	CASSVARANTGELFF
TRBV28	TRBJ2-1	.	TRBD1	TGTGCCAGCAGTCCACACAGGGGGTTTTTGTTCTTC	CASSPHRGFLFF
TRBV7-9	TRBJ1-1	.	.	TGTGCCAGCAGCTTAGGTGGTCAGGGCACTGAAGCTTTCTTT	CASSLGGQGTEAFF
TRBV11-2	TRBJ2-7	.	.	TGTGCCAGCAGCCTAAGCGCGGGGTCTGTCTCCTACGAGCAGTACTTC	CASSLSAGSVSYEQYF
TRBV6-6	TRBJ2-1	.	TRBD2	TGTGCCAGCAGCCAACTACCGGGACTAGCGGGAGCTGAGCAGTTCTTC	CASSQLPGLAGAEQFF
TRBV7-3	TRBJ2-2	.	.	TGTGCCAGCAGCCGGCAACTAGCTTCCGTCGGGGAGCTGTTTTTT	CASSRQLASVGELFF
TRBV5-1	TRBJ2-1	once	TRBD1	TGCGCCAGCAGCTTTTCGACAGGGCTTTACAATGAGCAGTTCTTC	CASSFSTGLYNEQFF
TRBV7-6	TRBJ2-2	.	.	TGTGCCAGCAGCTTAAGGGCAGGGGCCAACACCGGGGAGCTGTTTTTT	CASSLRAGANTGELFF
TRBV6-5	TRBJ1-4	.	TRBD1	TGTGCCAGCAGTTACTCGGGGACAGGGGATGAAAAACTGTTTTTT	CASSYSGTGDEKLFF
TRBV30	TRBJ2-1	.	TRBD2	TGTGCCTGGAGCAGACCAGGACTAGCTTCCTACAATGAGCAGTTCTTC	CAWSRPGLASYNEQFF
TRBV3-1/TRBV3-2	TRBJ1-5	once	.	TGTGCCAGCAGCCAAGGGCCTCAGCCCCAGCATTTT	CASSQGPQPQHF
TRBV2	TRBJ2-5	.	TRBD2	TGTGCCAGCAGGGAAGCGGGAGGGCCTTTTCGGGTAGAGACCCAGTACTTC	CASREAGGPFRVETQYF
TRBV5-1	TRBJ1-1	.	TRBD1	TGCGCCAGCAGCTGGTGGACAGGGAGGGTGTCGACTGAAGCTTTCTTT	CASSWWTGRVSTEAFF
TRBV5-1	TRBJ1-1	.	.	TGCGCCAGCAGCCGAGGACAGAATTCCATGAACACTGAAGCTTTCTTT	CASSRGQNSMNTEAFF
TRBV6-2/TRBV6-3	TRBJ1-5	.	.	TGTGCCAGCAGTTACGCCCAGGGGCCTGGGAGCAATCAGCCCCAGCATTTT	CASSYAQGPGSNQPQHF
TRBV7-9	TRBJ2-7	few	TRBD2	TGTGCCAGCAGCTTAGAGTTAGCGGGACCTGACTACGAGCAGTACTTC	CASSLELAGPDYEQYF
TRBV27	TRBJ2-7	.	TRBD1	TGTGCCAGCAGTTTGGGACAGAACTACGAGCAGTACTTC	CASSLGQNYEQYF
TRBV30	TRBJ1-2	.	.	TGTGCCGGAGGGAGGTCTGGCTACACCTTC	CAGGRSGYTF
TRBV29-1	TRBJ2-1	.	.	TGCAGCGTTAATGACGGGAAGCATGAGCAGTTCTTC	CSVNDGKHEQFF
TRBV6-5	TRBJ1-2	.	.	TGTGCCAGCAGGGAGACTCGGAGGAATGGCTACACCTTC	CASRETRRNGYTF